This T cell receptor (beta chain) appears in the sequencing data of a study of regulatory T cells in long-lasting Graves disease. As to time point: newly diagnosed GD, antithyroid drugs for less than 3 months. The TCR library was made from RNA that had been extracted from PBMCs in TRIzol. This CDR3 contains 18 residues. Trimming took off 2 bases at V and 3 bases at J, with 19 bases between the two ends. Per germline, CDR1 KGHSH and CDR2 LQKENI. TCR beta libraries were built with iRepertoire HTBI primers and Arm-PCR of CDR3 regions. One entry per CDR3 protein results from TCRdb running MiXCR on the multiplex PCR reads. The data hold some 600,000 distinct CDR3 sequences, with about 16% observed a single time. The same sample was also studied in work on T cells in Graves' hyperthyroidism and ophthalmopathy. That work states: Most thyroid clonotypes that were expanded above 0.001 also turned up in blood.

This TCR came from a man between 18 and 29 years old with Graves disease. This sample comprised peripheral blood mononuclear cells (PBMCs), obtained at new diagnosis, from a patient treated with antithyroid drugs. The rearrangement uses TRBV18 and TRBJ2-2; D might be TRBD2 (5 bases). CDR3 in DNA: TGTGCCAGCTCACCAGAGGGCCAGGAGTATTATTACACCGGGGAGCTGTTTTTT. Translating gives CASSPEGQEYYYTGELFF.